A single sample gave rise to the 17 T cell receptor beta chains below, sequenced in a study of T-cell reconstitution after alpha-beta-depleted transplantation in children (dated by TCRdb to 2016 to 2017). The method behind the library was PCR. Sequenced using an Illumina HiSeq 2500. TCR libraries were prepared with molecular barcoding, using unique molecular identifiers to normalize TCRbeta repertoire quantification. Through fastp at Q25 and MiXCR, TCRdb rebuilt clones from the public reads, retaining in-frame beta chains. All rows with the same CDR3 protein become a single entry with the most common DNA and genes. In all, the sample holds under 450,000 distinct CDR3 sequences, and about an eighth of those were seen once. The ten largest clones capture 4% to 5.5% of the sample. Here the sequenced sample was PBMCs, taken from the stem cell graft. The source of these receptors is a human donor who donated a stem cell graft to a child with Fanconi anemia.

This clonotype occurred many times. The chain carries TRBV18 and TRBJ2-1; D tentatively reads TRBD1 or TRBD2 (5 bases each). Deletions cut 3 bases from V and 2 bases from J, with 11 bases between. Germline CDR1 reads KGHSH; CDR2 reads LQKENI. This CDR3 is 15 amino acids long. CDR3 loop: CASSPSGLPYNEQFF. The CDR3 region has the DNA TGTGCCAGCTCACCCTCGGGGCTCCCCTACAATGAGCAGTTCTTC.

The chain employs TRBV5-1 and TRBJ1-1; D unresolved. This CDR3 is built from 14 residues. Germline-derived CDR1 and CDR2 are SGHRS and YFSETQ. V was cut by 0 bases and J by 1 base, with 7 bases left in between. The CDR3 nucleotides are TGCGCCAGCAGCTTGGATCCGGCGAACACTGAAGCTTTCTTT. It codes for CASSLDPANTEAFF.

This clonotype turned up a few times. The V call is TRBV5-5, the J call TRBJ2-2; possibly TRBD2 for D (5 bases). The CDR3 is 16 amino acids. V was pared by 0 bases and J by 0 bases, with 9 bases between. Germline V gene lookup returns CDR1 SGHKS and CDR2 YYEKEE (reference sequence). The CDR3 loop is CASSLEPRANTGELFF. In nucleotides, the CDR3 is TGTGCCAGCAGCTTGGAGCCGCGGGCGAACACCGGGGAGCTGTTTTTT.

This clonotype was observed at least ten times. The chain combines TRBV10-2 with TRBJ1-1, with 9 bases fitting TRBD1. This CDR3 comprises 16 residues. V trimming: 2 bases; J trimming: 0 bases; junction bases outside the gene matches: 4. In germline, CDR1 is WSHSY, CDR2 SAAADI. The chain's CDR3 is CASSEGDRVLNTEAFF. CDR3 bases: TGCGCCAGCAGTGAGGGGGACAGGGTCTTGAACACTGAAGCTTTCTTT.

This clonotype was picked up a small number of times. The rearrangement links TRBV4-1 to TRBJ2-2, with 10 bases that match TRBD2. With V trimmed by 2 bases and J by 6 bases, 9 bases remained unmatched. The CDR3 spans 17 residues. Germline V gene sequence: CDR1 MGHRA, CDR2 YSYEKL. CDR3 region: CASSQSAGGPDAGELFF. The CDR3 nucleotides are TGCGCCAGCAGCCAATCAGCGGGGGGGCCTGATGCCGGGGAGCTGTTTTTT.

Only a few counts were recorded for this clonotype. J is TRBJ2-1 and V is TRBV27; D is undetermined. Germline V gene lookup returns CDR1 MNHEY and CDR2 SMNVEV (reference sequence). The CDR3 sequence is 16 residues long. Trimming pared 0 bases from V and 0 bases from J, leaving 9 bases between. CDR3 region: CASSLSHSLSYNEQFF. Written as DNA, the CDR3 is TGTGCCAGCAGTTTATCCCACAGTCTCTCCTACAATGAGCAGTTCTTC.

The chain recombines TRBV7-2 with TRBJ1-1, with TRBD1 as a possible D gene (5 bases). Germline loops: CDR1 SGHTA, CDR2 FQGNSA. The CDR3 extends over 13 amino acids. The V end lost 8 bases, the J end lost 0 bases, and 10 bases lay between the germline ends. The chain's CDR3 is CASARGMNTEAFF. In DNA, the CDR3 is TGTGCCAGCGCGAGGGGAATGAACACTGAAGCTTTCTTT.

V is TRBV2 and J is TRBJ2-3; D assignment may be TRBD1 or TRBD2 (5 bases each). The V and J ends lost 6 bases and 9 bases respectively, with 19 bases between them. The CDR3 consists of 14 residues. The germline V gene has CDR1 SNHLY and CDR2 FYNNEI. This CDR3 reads CASRLDAGTTTQYF. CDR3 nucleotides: TGTGCCAGCAGGCTCGACGCCGGGACCACCACGCAGTATTTT.

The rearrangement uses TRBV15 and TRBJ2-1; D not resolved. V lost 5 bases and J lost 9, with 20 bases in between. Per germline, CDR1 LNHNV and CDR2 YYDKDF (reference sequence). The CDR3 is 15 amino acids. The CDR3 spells CATSSTPWTGGEQFF. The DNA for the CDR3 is TGTGCCACCAGCTCGACGCCGTGGACCGGCGGTGAGCAGTTCTTC.

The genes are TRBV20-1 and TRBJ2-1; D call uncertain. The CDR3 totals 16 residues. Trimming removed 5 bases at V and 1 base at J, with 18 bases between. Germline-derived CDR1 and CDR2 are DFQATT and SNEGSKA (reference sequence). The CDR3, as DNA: TGCAGTGCTCTCCCCCCCGACATGCCATCCTACAATGAGCAGTTCTTC. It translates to CSALPPDMPSYNEQFF.

DNA for the CDR3: TGTGCCAGCAGCTTGACGGTCAATTCTGGAAACACCATATATTTT. Amino acids: CASSLTVNSGNTIYF. This chain joins TRBV5-6 and TRBJ1-3, with D unresolved. The CDR3 is made up of 15 amino acids. The V gene lost 1 base and the J gene lost 1 base, with 9 bases spanning the gap. Germline V gene sequence: CDR1 SGHDT, CDR2 YYEEEE. Complete variable domain (other parts from reference TRBV5-6 and TRBJ1-3): DAGVTQSPTHLIKTRGQQVTLRCSPKSGHDTVSWYQQALGQGPQFIFQYYEEEERQRGNFPDRFSGHQFPNYSSELNVNALLLGDSALYLCASSLTVNSGNTIYFGEGSWLTVV.

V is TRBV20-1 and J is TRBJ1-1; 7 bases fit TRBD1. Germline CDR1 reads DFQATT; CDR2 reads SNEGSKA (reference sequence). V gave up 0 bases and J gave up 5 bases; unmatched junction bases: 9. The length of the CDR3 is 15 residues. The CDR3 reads CSARDGSRGITEAFF. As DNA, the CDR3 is TGCAGTGCTAGAGATGGAAGCAGGGGGATAACTGAAGCTTTCTTT.

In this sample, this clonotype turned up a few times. CDR3 in DNA: TGTGCCAGCAGCTGGAACCGTGCGGGGGAGCTGTTTTTT. Encoded protein: CASSWNRAGELFF. V is TRBV11-2 and J is TRBJ2-2; no firm D call. The CDR3 is made up of 13 amino acids. The germline CDR1 and CDR2 sequences are SGHAT and FQNNGV. The V end lost 4 bases, the J end lost 8 bases, and 11 bases lay between the germline ends.

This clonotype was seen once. The CDR3, as DNA: TGTGCCGGCGAGAAGAACACCGGGGAGCTGTTTTTT. It specifies CAGEKNTGELFF. J is TRBJ2-2 and V is TRBV2; D is uncertain. V was clipped by 11 bases and J by 1 base, with 8 bases between them. The CDR3 is 12 amino acids. Germline CDR1 reads SNHLY; CDR2 reads FYNNEI. The variable domain in full, completed from reference TRBV2 and TRBJ2-2, reads EPEVTQTPSHQVTQMGQEVILRCVPISNHLYFYWYRQILGQKVEFLVSFYNNEISEKSEIFDDQFSVERPDGSNFTLKIRSTKLEDSAMYFCAGEKNTGELFFGEGSRLTVL.

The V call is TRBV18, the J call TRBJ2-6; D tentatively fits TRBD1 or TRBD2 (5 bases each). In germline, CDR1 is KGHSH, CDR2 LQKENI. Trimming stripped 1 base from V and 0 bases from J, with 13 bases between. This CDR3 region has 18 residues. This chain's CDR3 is CASSPQGPTSSGANVLTF. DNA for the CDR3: TGTGCCAGCTCACCACAGGGACCGACCAGCTCTGGGGCCAACGTCCTGACTTTC.

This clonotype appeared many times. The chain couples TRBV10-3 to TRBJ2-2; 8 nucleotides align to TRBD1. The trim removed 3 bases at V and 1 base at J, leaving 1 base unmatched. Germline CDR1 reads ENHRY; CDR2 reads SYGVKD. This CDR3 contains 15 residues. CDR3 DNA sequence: TGTGCCATCAGTGAAACAGGGGGGAACACCGGGGAGCTGTTTTTT. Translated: CAISETGGNTGELFF.

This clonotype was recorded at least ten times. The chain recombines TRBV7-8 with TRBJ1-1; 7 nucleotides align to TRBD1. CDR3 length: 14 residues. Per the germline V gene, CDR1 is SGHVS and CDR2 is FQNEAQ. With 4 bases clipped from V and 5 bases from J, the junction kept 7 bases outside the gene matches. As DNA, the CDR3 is TGTGCCAGCAGCTGGGGGAGGGGGCAAACTGAAGCTTTCTTT. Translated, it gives CASSWGRGQTEAFF.